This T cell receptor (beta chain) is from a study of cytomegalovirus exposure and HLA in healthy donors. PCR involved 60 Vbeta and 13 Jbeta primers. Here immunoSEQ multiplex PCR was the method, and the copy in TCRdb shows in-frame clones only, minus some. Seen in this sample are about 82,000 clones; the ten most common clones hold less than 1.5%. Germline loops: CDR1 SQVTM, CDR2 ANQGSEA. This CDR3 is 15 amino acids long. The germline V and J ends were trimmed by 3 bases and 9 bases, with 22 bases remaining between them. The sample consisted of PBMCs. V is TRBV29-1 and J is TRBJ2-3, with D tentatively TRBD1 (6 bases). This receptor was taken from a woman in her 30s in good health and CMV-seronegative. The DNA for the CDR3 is TGCAGCGTTGATCCTGTGCGCGGTGAGGGGGTCACGCAGTATTTT. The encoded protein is CSVDPVRGEGVTQYF.